The 22 T cell receptor beta chains below were found in one sample sequenced in a study of T cell responses to AZD1222 COVID-19 vaccine. The repertoire was sequenced with immunoSEQ multiplex PCR; TCRdb's copy has only in-frame clones and lacks some. The sample records roughly 170,000 clones, 90% to 95% being singletons. The specimen comprised peripheral blood, sampled 28 days after the second AZD1222 dose. These receptors were collected from an adult who received the AZD1222 COVID-19 vaccine.

The genes are TRBV7-2 and TRBJ1-3; no definite D call. Germline assignment: CDR1 SGHTA and CDR2 FQGNSA. Trimming removed 5 bases from V and 0 bases from J, with 14 bases in between. The CDR3 contains 16 residues. The CDR3 DNA reads as TGTGCCAGCAGCGAAAGACGGGTCCCCTCTGGAAACACCATATATTTT. Its protein is CASSERRVPSGNTIYF.

The chain links TRBV19 to TRBJ1-2, with a weak D call TRBD1 (6 bases). This CDR3 is built from 14 residues. The germline V gene encodes CDR1 LNHDA and CDR2 SQIVND (reference sequence). V lost 5 bases to trimming and J lost 7 bases, with 17 bases between them. The chain's CDR3 is CASSLQGVLGGYTF. CDR3 DNA: TGTGCCAGTAGTCTACAGGGTGTTTTAGGTGGCTACACCTTC.

The gene calls are TRBV11-2 and TRBJ2-1; 8 positions match TRBD2. Germline V gives CDR1 SGHAT, CDR2 FQNNGV. The CDR3 has 18 residues. Trimming removed 5 bases from V and 4 bases from J; junction bases left unmatched: 16. The CDR3 spells CASSRGASGSPFYNEQFF. The DNA for the CDR3 is TGTGCCAGCAGCCGCGGAGCTAGCGGGTCTCCCTTTTACAATGAGCAGTTCTTC.

This clone appeared a single time. This chain links TRBV5-1 with TRBJ2-5; D might be TRBD1 or TRBD2, each matching 5 bases. V dropped 7 bases and J dropped 1 base, with 11 bases sitting between them. Germline CDR1 is SGHRS and CDR2 is YFSETQ. This CDR3 is 13 amino acids long. The CDR3: CASQKGTQETQYF. The CDR3 region has the DNA TGCGCCAGCCAAAAAGGGACCCAAGAGACCCAGTACTTC.

The chain employs TRBV7-9 and TRBJ1-4; D is unresolved. In germline, CDR1 is SEHNR, CDR2 FQNEAQ (reference sequence). Trimming shortened V by 5 bases and J by 7 bases, and 11 bases separated the two germline ends. The CDR3 runs to 13 residues. CDR3 loop: CASSKNGGEKLFF. The DNA of the CDR3 is TGTGCCAGCAGCAAAAACGGAGGTGAAAAACTGTTTTTT.

This chain joins TRBV11-2 and TRBJ1-4; tentative D call: TRBD1 (5 bases). The CDR3 is made up of 15 amino acids. Germline loops: CDR1 SGHAT, CDR2 FQNNGV. Trimming pared 6 bases from V and 0 bases from J, leaving 11 bases between. CDR3 loop: CASRTTGPTNEKLFF. CDR3 nucleotides: TGTGCCAGCAGAACTACAGGTCCAACTAATGAAAAACTGTTTTTT. Drawing the rest from reference TRBV11-2 and TRBJ1-4, the complete variable domain is EAGVAQSPRYKIIEKRQSVAFWCNPISGHATLYWYQQILGQGPKLLIQFQNNGVVDDSQLPKDRFSAERLKGVDSTLKIQPAKLEDSAVYLCASRTTGPTNEKLFFGSGTQLSVL.

This chain uses TRBV2 with TRBJ1-6; 7 bases are a match to TRBD1. There are 16 residues in the CDR3. Per the germline V gene, CDR1 is SNHLY and CDR2 is FYNNEI. V shed 0 bases, J shed 8 bases, and the junction held 7 bases outside the gene matches. CDR3 sequence: CASSEARDRDHSPLHF. The CDR3 DNA is TGTGCCAGCAGTGAAGCTAGAGACAGGGATCATTCACCCCTCCACTTT.

This chain joins TRBV2 and TRBJ1-6; 7 positions match TRBD1. Germline V gene sequence: CDR1 SNHLY, CDR2 FYNNEI. The CDR3 contains 14 residues. With V trimmed by 10 bases and J by 9 bases, 12 bases remained unmatched. The CDR3 is CATNRDSPRSPLHF. CDR3 nucleotides: TGTGCCACCAACAGGGACAGCCCCCGTTCACCCCTCCACTTT.

The genes are TRBV19 and TRBJ1-4; D is perhaps TRBD1 (5 bases). Trimming removed 7 bases from V and 8 bases from J, with 20 bases in between. The CDR3 is 15 residues long. Germline assignment: CDR1 LNHDA and CDR2 SQIVND (reference sequence). CDR3 sequence: CASTDTGRGGEKLFF. The CDR3, as DNA: TGTGCCAGTACCGACACGGGGAGGGGTGGCGAAAAACTGTTTTTT.

This sequence joins TRBV29-1 and TRBJ2-7; TRBD2 matches 14 bases. Looked up from germline, CDR1 is SQVTM and CDR2 is ANQGSEA. The CDR3 spans 16 residues. V lost 7 bases, J lost 0 bases, and 8 bases stayed unmatched. CDR3 sequence reads: CSGSGTSGSSSYEQYF. CDR3 bases: TGCAGCGGGTCCGGGACTAGCGGGAGTAGCTCCTACGAGCAGTACTTC.

The V call is TRBV12-5, the J call TRBJ2-2, with a tentative D call TRBD1 (6 bases). The V gene's germline CDR1 is LGHNT and CDR2 FRNRAP. V was pared by 0 bases and J by 6 bases, with 11 bases between. The CDR3 is 15 residues long. CDR3 in amino acids: CASGLVKTGAGELFF. Here the CDR3 DNA reads TGTGCTAGTGGTTTGGTGAAGACAGGCGCCGGGGAGCTGTTTTTT.

CDR3 loop: CASTGEGNTEAFF. CDR3 in DNA: TGTGCCAGTACTGGTGAGGGGAACACTGAAGCTTTCTTT. V is TRBV19 and J is TRBJ1-1; unclear D gene. Between the trimmed V and J ends, which lost 7 bases and 1 base, there was a span of 10 bases. This CDR3 has 13 residues. Germline V CDR1 and CDR2: LNHDA, SQIVND (reference sequence).

The chain has TRBV7-2 and TRBJ1-1; D call uncertain. CDR1 and CDR2 (germline): SGHTA, FQGNSA. This CDR3 contains 14 residues. The ends were cut back, 5 bases at V and 0 bases at J, with 10 bases in the middle. The CDR3 loop reads CASSPLGLNTEAFF. DNA for the CDR3: TGTGCCAGCAGCCCATTGGGCCTGAACACTGAAGCTTTCTTT. Full variable domain (missing parts from reference TRBV7-2 and TRBJ1-1): GAGVSQSPSNKVTEKGKDVELRCDPISGHTALYWYRQSLGQGLEFLIYFQGNSAPDKSGLPSDRFSAERTGGSVSTLTIQRTQQEDSAVYLCASSPLGLNTEAFFGQGTRLTVV.

V is TRBV27 and J is TRBJ1-5, with no clear D. This CDR3 has 13 residues. The ends were cut back, 3 bases at V and 3 bases at J, with 6 bases in the middle. Per germline, CDR1 MNHEY and CDR2 SMNVEV (reference sequence). The DNA of the CDR3 is TGTGCCAGCAGTTTTAGGGTCAATCAGCCCCAGCATTTT. As protein: CASSFRVNQPQHF.

The rearrangement joins TRBV5-6 to TRBJ2-2, with 7 positions matching TRBD1. Looked up from germline, CDR1 is SGHDT and CDR2 is YYEEEE. There are 16 residues in the CDR3. Unmatched junction bases numbered 10, after V lost 4 bases and J lost 4 bases. DNA for the CDR3: TGTGCCAGCAGCCCTGTGGACAGGACACCCACCGGGGAGCTGTTTTTT. Translated: CASSPVDRTPTGELFF.

The rearrangement links TRBV12-3 or TRBV12-4 to TRBJ2-7, with D unclear. The CDR3 totals 13 residues. Trimming shortened V by 4 bases and J by 4 bases, and 11 bases separated the two germline ends. The CDR3 DNA sequence: TGTGCCAGCAGTTCTGACCCGAGGTACGAGCAGTACTTC. It translates to CASSSDPRYEQYF.

V gene TRBV6-6 combines with J gene TRBJ2-1, with D possibly TRBD2 on 5 matching bases. The V gene lost 5 bases and the J gene lost 4 bases, with 9 bases spanning the gap. There are 13 residues in the CDR3. The V gene's germline CDR1 is MNHNY and CDR2 SVGAGI (reference sequence). Written as DNA, the CDR3 is TGTGCCAGCAGTCCCGGACTTTACAATGAGCAGTTCTTC. It codes for CASSPGLYNEQFF.

The table lists this clone with a count of one. The V call is TRBV5-6, the J call TRBJ1-1; D possibly corresponds to TRBD1 (6 bases). The CDR3 contains 14 residues. Germline V gene lookup returns CDR1 SGHDT and CDR2 YYEEEE. V was shortened by 3 bases and J by 1 base, with 10 bases between the two germline ends. CDR3 sequence (DNA): TGTGCCAGCAGCTCGGGACAAAAGAACACTGAAGCTTTCTTT. Protein product: CASSSGQKNTEAFF.

V and J are TRBV4-3 and TRBJ2-3; possibly TRBD1 or TRBD2 for D (6 bases each). The germline CDR1 and CDR2 sequences are LGHNA and YSLEER. The CDR3 extends over 16 amino acids. V was trimmed by 6 bases and J by 5 bases, leaving 21 bases between them. The CDR3 DNA reads as TGCGCCAGCAGACTTCAAACGGGGGCAGGAGGAGATACGCAGTATTTT. Its protein product is CASRLQTGAGGDTQYF.

V gene TRBV7-8 combines with J gene TRBJ1-1, with D tentatively TRBD1 (5 bases). The CDR3 length is 15 residues. Between the trimmed V and J ends, which lost 5 bases and 1 base, there was a span of 14 bases. Per the germline V gene, CDR1 is SGHVS and CDR2 is FQNEAQ. CDR3 in DNA: TGTGCCAGCAGCCCCTTCAGGGTGGGGAACACTGAAGCTTTCTTT. Translated: CASSPFRVGNTEAFF.

This chain joins TRBV29-1 and TRBJ2-7; 8 bases map to TRBD1. The CDR3 spans 18 residues. Trimming at V came to 7 bases and at J to 0 bases, leaving 20 bases not matched to a gene. Germline V gene data show CDR1 as SQVTM and CDR2 as ANQGSEA. CDR3 residues: CSAASRDRYLFSSYEQYF. The CDR3 bases are TGCAGCGCGGCATCCCGGGACAGGTATCTATTCAGCTCCTACGAGCAGTACTTC.

Regarding this clone: The same CDR3 is also encoded by other DNA sequences in this sample. This chain links TRBV7-9 with TRBJ1-2; possible D gene TRBD1, 6 bases. Germline CDR1 is SEHNR and CDR2 is FQNEAQ (reference sequence). The V and J ends lost 5 bases and 2 bases respectively, with 9 bases between them. The CDR3 totals 13 residues. CDR3 in amino acids: CASSPDRNYGYTF. The DNA of the CDR3 is TGTGCCAGCAGCCCGGACAGAAACTATGGCTACACCTTC. Full variable domain (rest looked up from reference TRBV7-9 and TRBJ1-2): DTGVSQNPRHKITKRGQNVTFRCDPISEHNRLYWYRQTLGQGPEFLTYFQNEAQLEKSRLLSDRFSAERPKGSFSTLEIQRTEQGDSAMYLCASSPDRNYGYTFGSGTRLTVV.